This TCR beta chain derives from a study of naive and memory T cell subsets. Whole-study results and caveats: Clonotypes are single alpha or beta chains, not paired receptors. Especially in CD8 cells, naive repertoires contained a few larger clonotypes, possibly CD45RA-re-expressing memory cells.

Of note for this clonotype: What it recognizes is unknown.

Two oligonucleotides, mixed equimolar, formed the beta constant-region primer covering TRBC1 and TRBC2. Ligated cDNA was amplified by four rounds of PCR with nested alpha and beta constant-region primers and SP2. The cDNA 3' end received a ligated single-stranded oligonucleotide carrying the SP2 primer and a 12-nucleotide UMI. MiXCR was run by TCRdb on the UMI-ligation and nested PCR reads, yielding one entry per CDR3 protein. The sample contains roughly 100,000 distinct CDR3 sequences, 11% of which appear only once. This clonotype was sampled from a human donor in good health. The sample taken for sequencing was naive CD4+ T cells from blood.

This CDR3 reads CASTGYRGKGEAFF. CDR3 nucleotide sequence: TGCGCCAGCACTGGCTACAGGGGGAAGGGTGAAGCTTTCTTT. The chain uses TRBV10-1 and TRBJ1-1; 8 bases are a match to TRBD1. Losses at the gene ends were 7 bases for V and 7 bases for J; bases not matched to a gene: 11. The germline gives CDR1 WNHNN, CDR2 SYGVQD (reference sequence). This CDR3 has 14 residues.